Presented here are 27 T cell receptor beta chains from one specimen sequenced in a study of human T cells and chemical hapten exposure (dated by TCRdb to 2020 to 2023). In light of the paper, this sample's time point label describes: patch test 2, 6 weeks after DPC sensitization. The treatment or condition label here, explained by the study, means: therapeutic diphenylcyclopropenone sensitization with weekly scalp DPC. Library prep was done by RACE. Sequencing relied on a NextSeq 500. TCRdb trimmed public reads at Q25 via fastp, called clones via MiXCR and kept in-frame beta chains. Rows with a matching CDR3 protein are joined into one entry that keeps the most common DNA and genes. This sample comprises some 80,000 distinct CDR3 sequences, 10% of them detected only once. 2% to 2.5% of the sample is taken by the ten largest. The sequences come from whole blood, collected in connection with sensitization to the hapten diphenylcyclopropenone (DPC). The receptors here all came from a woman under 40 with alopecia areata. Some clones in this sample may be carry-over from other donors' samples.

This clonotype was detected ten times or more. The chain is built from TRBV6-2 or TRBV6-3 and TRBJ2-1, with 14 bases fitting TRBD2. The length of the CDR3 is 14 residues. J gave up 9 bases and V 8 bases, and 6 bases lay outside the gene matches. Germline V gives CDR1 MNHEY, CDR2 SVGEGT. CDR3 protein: CASLAGLAGGEQFF. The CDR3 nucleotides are TGTGCCAGCCTCGCCGGACTAGCGGGAGGTGAGCAGTTCTTC.

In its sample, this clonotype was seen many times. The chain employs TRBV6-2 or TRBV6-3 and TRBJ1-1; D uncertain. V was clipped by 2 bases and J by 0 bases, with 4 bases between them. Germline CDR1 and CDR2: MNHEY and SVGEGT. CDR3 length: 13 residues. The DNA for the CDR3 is TGTGCCAGCAGTTACGTGGTGAACACTGAAGCTTTCTTT. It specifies CASSYVVNTEAFF.

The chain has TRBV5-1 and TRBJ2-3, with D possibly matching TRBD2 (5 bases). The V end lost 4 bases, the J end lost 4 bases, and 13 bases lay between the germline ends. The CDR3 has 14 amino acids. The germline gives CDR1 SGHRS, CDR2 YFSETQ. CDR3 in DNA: TGCGCCAGCAGCGTACTAGGCGAGCCAGATACGCAGTATTTT. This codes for CASSVLGEPDTQYF.

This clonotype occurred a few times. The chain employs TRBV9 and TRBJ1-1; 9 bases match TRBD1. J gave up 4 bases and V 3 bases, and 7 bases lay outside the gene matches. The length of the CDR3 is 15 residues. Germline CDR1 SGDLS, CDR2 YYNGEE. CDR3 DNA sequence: TGTGCCAGCAGCGAGGGACAGGGATTATTCACTGAAGCTTTCTTT. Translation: CASSEGQGLFTEAFF. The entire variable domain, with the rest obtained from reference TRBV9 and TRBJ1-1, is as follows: DSGVTQTPKHLITATGQRVTLRCSPRSGDLSVYWYQQSLDQGLQFLIQYYNGEERAKGNILERFSAQQFPDLHSELNLSSLELGDSALYFCASSEGQGLFTEAFFGQGTRLTVV.

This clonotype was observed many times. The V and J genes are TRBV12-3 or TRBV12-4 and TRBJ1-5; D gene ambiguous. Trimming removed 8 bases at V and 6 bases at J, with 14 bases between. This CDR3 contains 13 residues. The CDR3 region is CASSGQWGQPQHF. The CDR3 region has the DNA TGTGCCAGCTCCGGGCAGTGGGGTCAGCCCCAGCATTTT.

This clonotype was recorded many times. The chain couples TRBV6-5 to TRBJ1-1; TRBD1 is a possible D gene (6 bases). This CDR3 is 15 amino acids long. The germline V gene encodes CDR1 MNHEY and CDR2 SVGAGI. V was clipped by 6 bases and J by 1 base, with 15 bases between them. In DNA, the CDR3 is TGTGCCAGCAGCCGTTGGAAAGGGGGGAACACTGAAGCTTTCTTT. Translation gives CASSRWKGGNTEAFF.

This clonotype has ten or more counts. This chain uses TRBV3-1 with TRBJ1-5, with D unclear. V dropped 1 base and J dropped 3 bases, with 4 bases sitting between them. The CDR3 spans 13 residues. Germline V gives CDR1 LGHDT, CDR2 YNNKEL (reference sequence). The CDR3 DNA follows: TGTGCCAGCAGCCAAGGAGACAATCAGCCCCAGCATTTT. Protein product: CASSQGDNQPQHF.

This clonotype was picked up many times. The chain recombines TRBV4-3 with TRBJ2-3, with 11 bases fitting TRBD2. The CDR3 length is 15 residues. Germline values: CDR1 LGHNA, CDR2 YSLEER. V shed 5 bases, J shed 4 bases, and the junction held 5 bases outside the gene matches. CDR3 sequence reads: CASSIVAGGPDTQYF. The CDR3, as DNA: TGCGCCAGCAGCATCGTAGCGGGGGGGCCAGATACGCAGTATTTT.

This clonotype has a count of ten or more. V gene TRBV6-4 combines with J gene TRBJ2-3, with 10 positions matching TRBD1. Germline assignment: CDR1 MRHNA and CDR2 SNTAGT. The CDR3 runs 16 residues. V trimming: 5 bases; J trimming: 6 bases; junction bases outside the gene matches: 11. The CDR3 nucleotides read TGTGCCAGCAGTCCGATCGGGACAGGGGTTTTGGATACGCAGTATTTT. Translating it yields CASSPIGTGVLDTQYF.

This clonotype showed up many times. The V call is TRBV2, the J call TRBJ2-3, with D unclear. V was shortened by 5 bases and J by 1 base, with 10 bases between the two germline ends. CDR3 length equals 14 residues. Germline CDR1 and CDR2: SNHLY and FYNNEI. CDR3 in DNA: TGTGCCAGCAGTCCCGACCGAGGCACAGATACGCAGTATTTT. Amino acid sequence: CASSPDRGTDTQYF.

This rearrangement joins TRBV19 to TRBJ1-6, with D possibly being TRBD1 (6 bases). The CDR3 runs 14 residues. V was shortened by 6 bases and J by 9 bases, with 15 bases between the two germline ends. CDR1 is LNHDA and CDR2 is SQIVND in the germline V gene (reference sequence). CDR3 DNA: TGTGCCAGTAGCCTACAGGGTAGCAGTTCACCCCTCCACTTT. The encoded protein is CASSLQGSSSPLHF.

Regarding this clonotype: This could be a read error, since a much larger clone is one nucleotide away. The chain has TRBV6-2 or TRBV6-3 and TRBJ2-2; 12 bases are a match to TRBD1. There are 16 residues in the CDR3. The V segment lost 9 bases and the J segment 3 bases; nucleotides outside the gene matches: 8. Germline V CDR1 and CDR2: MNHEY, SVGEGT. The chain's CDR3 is CARTGTGGVDTGELFF. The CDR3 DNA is TGTGCCAGGACCGGGACAGGGGGCGTCGACACCGGGGAGCTGTTTTTT.

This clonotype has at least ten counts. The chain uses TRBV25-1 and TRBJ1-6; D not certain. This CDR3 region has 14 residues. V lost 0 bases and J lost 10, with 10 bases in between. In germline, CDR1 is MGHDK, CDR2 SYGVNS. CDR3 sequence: CASSEYLGRSPLHF. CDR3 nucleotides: TGTGCCAGCAGTGAATACTTGGGGAGGTCACCCCTCCACTTT.

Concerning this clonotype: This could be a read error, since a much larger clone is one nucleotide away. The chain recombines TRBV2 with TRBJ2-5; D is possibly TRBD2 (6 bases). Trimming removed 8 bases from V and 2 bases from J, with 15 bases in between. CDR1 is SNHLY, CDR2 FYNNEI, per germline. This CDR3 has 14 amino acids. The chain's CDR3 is CASVFRTTQETQYF. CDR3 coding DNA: TGTGCCAGCGTCTTTCGGACTACACAAGAGACCCAGTACTTC.

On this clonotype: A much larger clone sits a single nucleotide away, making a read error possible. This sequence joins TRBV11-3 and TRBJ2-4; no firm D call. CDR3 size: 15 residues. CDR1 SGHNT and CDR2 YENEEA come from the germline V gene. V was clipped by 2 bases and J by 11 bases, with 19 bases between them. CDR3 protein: CASSLLGPGNDVQYF. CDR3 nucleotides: TGTGCCAGCAGCTTACTTGGTCCAGGAAATGACGTTCAGTACTTC.

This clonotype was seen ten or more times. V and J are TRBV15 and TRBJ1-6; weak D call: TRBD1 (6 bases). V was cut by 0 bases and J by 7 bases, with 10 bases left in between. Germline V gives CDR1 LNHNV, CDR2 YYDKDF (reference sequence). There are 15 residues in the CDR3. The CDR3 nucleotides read TGTGCCACCAGCAGAGATGGACAGATCAATTCACCCCTCCACTTT. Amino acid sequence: CATSRDGQINSPLHF.

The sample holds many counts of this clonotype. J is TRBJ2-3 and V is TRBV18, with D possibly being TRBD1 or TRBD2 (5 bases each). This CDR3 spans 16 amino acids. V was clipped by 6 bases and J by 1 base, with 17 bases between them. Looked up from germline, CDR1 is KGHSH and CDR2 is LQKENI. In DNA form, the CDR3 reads TGTGCCAGCTCCGGCAGCTTGGGGGAACGCACAGATACGCAGTATTTT. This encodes CASSGSLGERTDTQYF.

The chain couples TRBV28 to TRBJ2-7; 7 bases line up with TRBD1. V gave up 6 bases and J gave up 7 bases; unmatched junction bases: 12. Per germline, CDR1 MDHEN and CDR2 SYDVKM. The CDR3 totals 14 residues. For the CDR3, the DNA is TGTGCCAGCAGAGGGACAGCCGACCCTTGGGAGCAGTACTTC. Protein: CASRGTADPWEQYF.

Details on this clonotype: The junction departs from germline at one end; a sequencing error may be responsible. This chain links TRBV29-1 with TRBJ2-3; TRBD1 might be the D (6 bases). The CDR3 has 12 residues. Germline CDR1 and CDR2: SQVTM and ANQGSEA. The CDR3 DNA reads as TGCAGCACCCAGACAGGCACAGATACGCTGTATTTT. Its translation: CSTQTGTDTLYF.

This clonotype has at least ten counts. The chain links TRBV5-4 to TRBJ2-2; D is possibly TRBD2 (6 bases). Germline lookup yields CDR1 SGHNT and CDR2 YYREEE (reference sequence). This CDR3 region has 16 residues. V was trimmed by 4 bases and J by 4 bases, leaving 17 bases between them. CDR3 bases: TGTGCCAGCAGCCTCGGACCAGCGGGTCTCACCGGGGAGCTGTTTTTT. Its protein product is CASSLGPAGLTGELFF.

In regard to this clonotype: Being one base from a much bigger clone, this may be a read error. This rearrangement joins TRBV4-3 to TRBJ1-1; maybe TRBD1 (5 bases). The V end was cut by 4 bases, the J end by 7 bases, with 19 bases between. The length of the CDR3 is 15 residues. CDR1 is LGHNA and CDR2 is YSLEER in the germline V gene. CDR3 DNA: TGCGCCAGCAGCCCCAGCCGGGGCCGGAGCGTTGAAGCTTTCTTT. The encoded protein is CASSPSRGRSVEAFF.

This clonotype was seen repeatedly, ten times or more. This CDR3 is CASSLGERAEAFF. CDR3 nucleotides: TGCGCCAGCAGCTTGGGGGAGCGTGCTGAAGCTTTCTTT. The J gene is TRBJ1-1, the V gene TRBV5-1; D is ambiguous. The CDR3 loop spans 13 amino acids. Germline V gives CDR1 SGHRS, CDR2 YFSETQ. The germline V and J ends were trimmed by 0 bases and 6 bases, with 9 bases remaining between them.

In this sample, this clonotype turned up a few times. The CDR3 protein is CATSAYRTGGRQPQHF. The CDR3 DNA reads as TGTGCCACCAGTGCATATCGGACAGGAGGAAGGCAGCCCCAGCATTTT. The chain employs TRBV24-1 and TRBJ1-5, with 7 bases lining up with TRBD1. The CDR3 sequence is 16 residues long. Looked up from germline, CDR1 is KGHDR and CDR2 is SFDVKD. V was pared by 5 bases and J by 7 bases, with 13 bases of the junction left unmatched.

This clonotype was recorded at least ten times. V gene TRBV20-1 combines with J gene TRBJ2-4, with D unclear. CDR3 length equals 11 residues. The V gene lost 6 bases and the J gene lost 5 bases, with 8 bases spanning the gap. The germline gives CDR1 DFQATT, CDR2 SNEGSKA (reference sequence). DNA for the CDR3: TGCAGTGCCCCTAAACAAAACATTCAGTACTTC. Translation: CSAPKQNIQYF.

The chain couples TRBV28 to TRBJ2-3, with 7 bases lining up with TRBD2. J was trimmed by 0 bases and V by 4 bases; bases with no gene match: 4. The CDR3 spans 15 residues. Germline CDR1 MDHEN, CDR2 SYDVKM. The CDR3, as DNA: TGTGCCAGCAGTTGGAATAGCGGGAGCACAGATACGCAGTATTTT. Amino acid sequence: CASSWNSGSTDTQYF.

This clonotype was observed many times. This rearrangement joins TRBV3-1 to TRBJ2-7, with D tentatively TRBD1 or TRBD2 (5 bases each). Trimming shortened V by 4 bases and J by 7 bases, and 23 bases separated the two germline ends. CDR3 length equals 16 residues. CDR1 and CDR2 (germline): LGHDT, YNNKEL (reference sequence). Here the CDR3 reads CASSPVFSTARGEQYF. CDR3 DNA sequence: TGTGCCAGCAGCCCAGTATTTTCGACAGCTCGGGGAGAGCAGTACTTC.

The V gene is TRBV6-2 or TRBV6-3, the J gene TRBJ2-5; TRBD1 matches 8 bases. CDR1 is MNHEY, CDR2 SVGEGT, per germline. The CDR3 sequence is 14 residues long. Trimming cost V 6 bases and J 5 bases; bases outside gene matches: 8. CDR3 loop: CASRKTGAVETQYF. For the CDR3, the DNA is TGTGCCAGCAGGAAGACAGGGGCGGTCGAGACCCAGTACTTC.